These 23 T cell receptor beta chains originate from one sample sequenced in a study of blood T cells in healthy people across ages. Sample-barcoded 5' priming and a J-beta primer mix drove a second PCR of roughly 7 to 11 cycles. In TCRdb, the 5' RACE reads were re-called with MiXCR into one record per CDR3 protein. The sample has about 1.4 million distinct CDR3 sequences, 55% to 75% seen once. What was sequenced was blood. The receptors derive from a man younger than 35 in good health.

The V call is TRBV20-1, the J call TRBJ2-5; D is perhaps TRBD2 (6 bases). The V gene lost 0 bases and the J gene lost 3 bases, with 23 bases spanning the gap. This CDR3 has 18 residues. The germline gives CDR1 DFQATT, CDR2 SNEGSKA (reference sequence). The CDR3 region is CSARDRGRSRGTEETQYF. CDR3 sequence (DNA): TGCAGTGCTAGAGACCGAGGTCGGAGTCGGGGGACGGAAGAGACCCAGTACTTC.

The chain carries TRBV18 and TRBJ1-4; D not resolved. V was cut by 3 bases and J by 6 bases, with 17 bases left in between. The germline V gene has CDR1 KGHSH and CDR2 LQKENI. The CDR3 has 16 residues. This chain's CDR3 is CASSPRGRTVDEKLFF. The CDR3 DNA sequence: TGTGCCAGCTCACCCCGGGGTCGGACTGTTGATGAAAAACTGTTTTTT.

This clonotype was seen only once. This rearrangement joins TRBV5-5 to TRBJ2-1; D gene uncertain. Germline loops: CDR1 SGHKS, CDR2 YYEKEE (reference sequence). This CDR3 has 15 amino acids. V was cut by 5 bases and J by 3 bases, with 15 bases left in between. The CDR3 spells CASRHAPARYNEQFF. The CDR3, as DNA: TGTGCCAGCAGGCATGCTCCGGCCCGCTACAATGAGCAGTTCTTC.

The J gene is TRBJ1-5, the V gene TRBV7-2; possible D gene TRBD1, 5 bases. Germline values: CDR1 SGHTA, CDR2 FQGNSA. Trimming cost V 5 bases and J 1 base, with 9 bases left between them. The CDR3 is 14 amino acids. CDR3 amino acids: CASSTGTSNQPQHF. The CDR3, as DNA: TGTGCCAGCAGCACCGGGACCAGCAATCAGCCCCAGCATTTT.

In its sample, this clonotype was seen once. The chain uses TRBV7-2 and TRBJ2-7; possible D gene TRBD2, 7 bases. Per germline, CDR1 SGHTA and CDR2 FQGNSA. The CDR3 totals 14 residues. Trimming left V 5 bases short and J 5 bases short, with 16 bases between. The CDR3 loop reads CASSVNGRGHEQYF. CDR3 nucleotides: TGTGCCAGCAGCGTGAATGGGCGGGGGCACGAGCAGTACTTC.

The V and J genes are TRBV4-2 and TRBJ2-7; D is possibly TRBD2 (5 bases). TRBJ2-1 explains the end of the DNA better; the J call may be wrong. Germline V lookup: CDR1 LGHNA, CDR2 YNFKEQ. The CDR3 covers 15 residues. DNA for the CDR3: TGTGCCAGCAGCCAACGGAGCGGAACGCCCAATGAGCAGTTCTTC. This codes for CASSQRSGTPNEQFF.

V and J are TRBV29-1 and TRBJ2-7; D unresolved. The V end lost 7 bases, the J end lost 10 bases, and 17 bases lay between the germline ends. The CDR3 totals 11 residues. CDR1 is SQVTM, CDR2 ANQGSEA, per germline. CDR3 in DNA: TGCAGCGCGATAGATCAAGAGGCCCAGTACTTC. Its translation: CSAIDQEAQYF.

The chain recombines TRBV6-5 with TRBJ2-7; D possibly corresponds to TRBD1 (6 bases). This CDR3 comprises 15 residues. Germline CDR1 reads MNHEY; CDR2 reads SVGAGI. Trimming removed 0 bases from V and 4 bases from J, with 13 bases in between. CDR3 DNA: TGTGCCAGCAGTTACTCCTACAGGGTGGAGTACGAGCAGTACTTC. Translation: CASSYSYRVEYEQYF.

V usage is TRBV10-3 and J usage is TRBJ2-5; TRBD2 might be the D (6 bases). The CDR3 is made up of 12 amino acids. The germline V gene has CDR1 ENHRY and CDR2 SYGVKD. V was pared by 2 bases and J by 5 bases, with 6 bases between. CDR3 coding DNA: TGTGCCATCAGTGAGGGGGGGGAGACCCAGTACTTC. Amino acids: CAISEGGETQYF.

The genes are TRBV6-2 or TRBV6-3 and TRBJ2-5; D is possibly TRBD2 (6 bases). The CDR3 loop spans 24 amino acids. Germline loops: CDR1 MNHEY, CDR2 SVGEGT. The V and J ends lost 5 bases and 1 base respectively, with 41 bases between them. CDR3 residues: CASSPPTRGTAEGRTSRGQETQYF. DNA of the CDR3: TGTGCCAGCAGTCCACCCACCCGTGGCACAGCGGAGGGAAGAACCAGCCGGGGCCAAGAGACCCAGTACTTC.

This clonotype was seen just once. CDR3 nucleotide sequence: TGTGCCAGCAACCATGGGGGACTAGCGGGAGCCTTGCATGAGCAGTACTTC. It translates to CASNHGGLAGALHEQYF. This sequence joins TRBV7-9 and TRBJ2-5; 14 positions agree with TRBD2. Trimming cost V 7 bases and J 11 bases; bases outside gene matches: 18. The CDR3 is made up of 17 amino acids. Germline values: CDR1 SEHNR, CDR2 FQNEAQ (reference sequence).

This chain links TRBV29-1 with TRBJ2-7; D not certain. Per germline, CDR1 SQVTM and CDR2 ANQGSEA. This CDR3 has 12 amino acids. The V and J ends lost 3 bases and 2 bases respectively, with 8 bases between them. CDR3: CSVESSPYEQYF. The CDR3 DNA reads TGCAGCGTTGAGTCCAGCCCCTACGAGCAGTACTTC.

This sequence joins TRBV11-2 and TRBJ1-2; TRBD1 matches at 9 bases. Trimming cost V 2 bases and J 6 bases; bases outside gene matches: 4. Germline V CDR1 and CDR2: SGHAT, FQNNGV. CDR3 size: 14 residues. The CDR3: CASSLTGGSDGYTF. The CDR3 coding sequence is TGTGCCAGCAGCTTAACAGGGGGCTCAGATGGCTACACCTTC.

The rearrangement links TRBV4-2 to TRBJ2-1, with D maybe TRBD2 (6 bases). Germline assignment: CDR1 LGHNA and CDR2 YNFKEQ. This CDR3 comprises 14 residues. Trimming took 0 bases from V and 9 from J, leaving 12 bases between them. The CDR3 DNA follows: TGTGCCAGCAGCCAAGATGCGTCTAGCGTTGAGCAGTTCTTC. Translation gives CASSQDASSVEQFF.

V and J are TRBV27 and TRBJ2-1; 10 bases are a match to TRBD2. V shed 3 bases, J shed 9 bases, and the junction held 8 bases outside the gene matches. This CDR3 spans 15 amino acids. CDR1 is MNHEY and CDR2 is SMNVEV in the germline V gene (reference sequence). In DNA, the CDR3 is TGTGCCAGCAGTTTCGGTAGCGGGGGGAGGGGTGAGCAGTTCTTC. This sequence encodes CASSFGSGGRGEQFF.

The CDR3 protein is CASSGGIHYEQYF. Written as DNA, the CDR3 is TGTGCCAGCAGTGGGGGCATTCACTACGAGCAGTACTTC. The chain couples TRBV28 to TRBJ2-7; D possibly corresponds to TRBD1 (6 bases). Germline CDR1 is MDHEN and CDR2 is SYDVKM. Trimming left V 5 bases short and J 3 bases short, with 11 bases between. The CDR3 runs to 13 residues.

The rearrangement uses TRBV19 and TRBJ2-1, with D perhaps matching TRBD1 (6 bases). Between the trimmed V and J ends, which lost 3 bases and 0 bases, there was a span of 15 bases. CDR1 and CDR2 from the germline V gene are LNHDA and SQIVND (reference sequence). The CDR3 runs 17 residues. CDR3: CASSIKPTGSSYNEQFF. CDR3 bases: TGTGCCAGTAGTATCAAACCGACAGGTAGCTCCTACAATGAGCAGTTCTTC.

The chain recombines TRBV3-1 with TRBJ2-1; tentatively, D is TRBD2 (5 bases). V was clipped by 0 bases and J by 8 bases, with 14 bases between them. Germline V CDR1 and CDR2: LGHDT, YNNKEL (reference sequence). The CDR3 totals 15 residues. CDR3 sequence: CASSQDLRVIDEQFF. The CDR3 DNA sequence: TGTGCCAGCAGCCAAGATTTGCGGGTGATTGATGAGCAGTTCTTC.

CDR3 in DNA: TGCAGCGTTGGGATGGACGGAACTAATGAAAAACTGTTTTTT. Its translation: CSVGMDGTNEKLFF. The genes are TRBV29-1 and TRBJ1-4; D is unresolved. Germline V lookup: CDR1 SQVTM, CDR2 ANQGSEA. V was cut by 4 bases and J by 1 base, with 10 bases left in between. This CDR3 is 14 amino acids long. Together with reference TRBV29-1 and TRBJ1-4, the CDR3 gives the full variable domain: SAVISQKPSRDICQRGTSLTIQCQVDSQVTMMFWYRQQPGQSLTLIATANQGSEATYESGFVIDKFPISRPNLTFSTLTVSNMSPEDSSIYLCSVGMDGTNEKLFFGSGTQLSVL.

The V and J genes are TRBV5-6 and TRBJ2-4; maybe TRBD1 (5 bases). The J call may be in error: the DNA end matches TRBJ2-5 better. The CDR3 has 14 residues. Germline values: CDR1 SGHDT, CDR2 YYEEEE. CDR3 DNA sequence: TGTGCCAGCAGCTTAGGGGATGGCCAAGAGACCCAGTACTTC. The encoded protein is CASSLGDGQETQYF.

This clonotype was detected a few times. This chain uses TRBV6-5 with TRBJ2-7; TRBD1 might be the D (6 bases). The CDR3 spans 12 residues. Germline V gene sequence: CDR1 MNHEY, CDR2 SVGAGI. V lost 2 bases to trimming and J lost 5 bases, with 7 bases between them. CDR3 nucleotides: TGTGCCAGCAGTTACGGGGGCAACGAGCAGTACTTC. Amino acids: CASSYGGNEQYF.

On this clonotype: The germline gene is not matched at one end of the junction; a read error may be the cause. The CDR3 sequence is CASGQDWAGVTEGNQPQHF. In DNA form, the CDR3 reads TGCGCCAGCGGCCAAGATTGGGCAGGGGTAACCGAGGGCAATCAGCCCCAGCATTTT. This chain joins TRBV4-1 and TRBJ1-5; weak D call: TRBD1 (6 bases). The CDR3 spans 19 residues. Germline V gene data show CDR1 as MGHRA and CDR2 as YSYEKL.

V gene TRBV12-3 or TRBV12-4 combines with J gene TRBJ2-1; D remains unclear. V shed 4 bases and J shed 10 bases, with 11 bases lying between them. The CDR3 consists of 12 residues. CDR3 loop: CASSSHWNEQFF. CDR3 DNA: TGTGCCAGCAGTTCCCACTGGAACGAGCAGTTCTTC.